This T cell receptor (beta chain) appears in the sequencing data of a study of T cells after yellow fever vaccination. MiXCR was run by TCRdb on the 5' RACE reads, yielding one entry per CDR3 protein. The table shows about 350,000 distinct CDR3 sequences, with approximately 10% occurring only once. The germline V gene has CDR1 SEHNR and CDR2 FQNEAQ (reference sequence). The CDR3 is 12 amino acids. V was cut by 4 bases and J by 5 bases, with 8 bases left in between. This clonotype was seen more than once but under ten times. The material sequenced was PBMCs, taken on the day of the first yellow fever vaccination. This receptor was identified in a man younger than 30 who received the YFV17D yellow fever vaccine. The chain links TRBV7-9 to TRBJ2-5; no reliable D call. As DNA, the CDR3 is TGTGCCAGCAGCTCACAAGGGGAGACCCAGTACTTC. Encoded protein: CASSSQGETQYF.